The rows below give T cell receptor beta chains drawn from one sample of a study of CD8+ T cells in alopecia areata. Assay used: immunoSEQ multiplex PCR; TCRdb lists only in-frame clones, some missing. The data show 150,000 to 200,000 clones, with around three fifths seen just once and roughly 15% held by the top ten. The sample consisted of CD4+ T cells sorted from blood, taken at week 0. Every receptor here comes from a human donor with alopecia areata. Both conserved end residues are part of each CDR3. A D gene is named only where the DNA matches it firmly. Size is stated for part of the rows, as once, few or many counts, or as a class when the clone is expanded.

v_gene	j_gene	abundance	d_gene	CDR3nt	CDR3aa
TRBV4-2	TRBJ1-4	.	.	TGTGCCAGCAGCCGAGGGGGTAATAATGAAAAACTGTTTTTT	CASSRGGNNEKLFF
TRBV2	TRBJ1-5	.	.	TGTGCCAGCAGTGAAGAGTTCCTCAATCAGCCCCAGCATTTT	CASSEEFLNQPQHF
TRBV29-1	TRBJ2-1	once	.	TGCAGCCTAAGAAGAGGGGGGTCCTACAATGAGCAGTTCTTC	CSLRRGGSYNEQFF
TRBV10-2	TRBJ1-3	few	.	TGCGCCAGCAGTGAACGGCAGGGAGATGGAAACACCATATATTTT	CASSERQGDGNTIYF
TRBV14	TRBJ2-3	.	.	TGTGCCAGCAGCCAAGTGTATAAAGATACGCAGTATTTT	CASSQVYKDTQYF
TRBV20-1	TRBJ2-7	once	.	TGCAGTGCTAGAGATAGTGACGAGCAGTACTTC	CSARDSDEQYF
TRBV6-5	TRBJ2-5	few	.	TGTGCCAGCTCACCTCCCCCTCCGGAGACCCAGTACTTC	CASSPPPPETQYF
TRBV4-1	TRBJ1-2	.	.	TGCGCCAGCAGCCAAGATTGGACCCGGGGCTACACCTTC	CASSQDWTRGYTF
TRBV7-9	TRBJ1-4	.	.	TGTGCCAGCAGCTTAGTCGCCGAGTTCGAAAAACTGTTTTTT	CASSLVAEFEKLFF
TRBV5-1	TRBJ2-3	.	.	TGCGCCAGCAGCTTGCGGGATACGCAGTATTTT	CASSLRDTQYF
TRBV30	TRBJ1-2	few	.	TGTGCCTGTCTAACGGCGGGCAGGTTAAACTATGGCTACACCTTC	CACLTAGRLNYGYTF
TRBV29-1	TRBJ1-2	.	.	TGCAGCGTTGAAGGATGGGGCGGCGGCTACACCTTC	CSVEGWGGGYTF
TRBV30	TRBJ1-5	.	.	TGTGCCTGGAGGGGCGAGTCTAGCAATCAGCCCCAGCATTTT	CAWRGESSNQPQHF
TRBV5-1	TRBJ2-6	.	TRBD1	TGCGCCAGCAGCTTGCAGGGGGCCTCTGGGGCCAACGTCCTGACTTTC	CASSLQGASGANVLTF
TRBV2	TRBJ2-6	few	.	TGTGCCAGCAGTCAACAGGGCTCTGGGGCCAACGTCCTGACTTTC	CASSQQGSGANVLTF
TRBV4-1	TRBJ2-7	few	TRBD2	TGCGCCAGCAGCCAAGCTAGCGGGGGGATCTACGAGCAGTACTTC	CASSQASGGIYEQYF
TRBV29-1	TRBJ2-4	.	.	TGCAGCGTGAAGGACACAAACCAAAACATTCAGTACTTC	CSVKDTNQNIQYF
TRBV25-1	TRBJ1-1	once	.	TGTGCCAGCACCGGATACGGTACAGGGTCCTGGGAGAGAGCTTTCTTT	CASTGYGTGSWERAFF
TRBV29-1	TRBJ2-7	.	TRBD1	TGCAGCGTTGGTTCCCGGACAGGGGACTACGAGCAGTACTTC	CSVGSRTGDYEQYF
TRBV18	TRBJ2-5	.	.	TGTGCCAGCTCACCGGACTATCAAGAGACCCAGTACTTC	CASSPDYQETQYF
TRBV30	TRBJ1-6	few	TRBD1	TGTGCCTGGAGTTTCGGACAGGGGAATTCACCCCTCCACTTT	CAWSFGQGNSPLHF
TRBV29-1	TRBJ2-1	.	TRBD2	TGCAGCTTGGCGGGCGGGGGGGTGAATGAGCAGTTCTTC	CSLAGGGVNEQFF
TRBV4-1	TRBJ2-6	.	.	TGCGCCAGCAGCCAGCCAACAGCGGCTGGGGCCAACGTCCTGACTTTC	CASSQPTAAGANVLTF
TRBV6-5	TRBJ2-7	.	TRBD1	TGTGCCAGCAGTACCAAAACGGGACAGCTCTACGAGCAGTACTTC	CASSTKTGQLYEQYF
TRBV6-1	TRBJ2-3	.	TRBD2	TGTGCCAGCAGTGATCGCGGGGGGCAGGAAGATACGCAGTATTTT	CASSDRGGQEDTQYF
TRBV2	TRBJ2-3	once	TRBD1	TGTGCCAGCAGTAAGGACAGGGTGGGGGACACAGATACGCAGTATTTT	CASSKDRVGDTDTQYF
TRBV29-1	TRBJ2-3	.	.	TGCAGCGTGGGGGACTCCGCAGATACGCAGTATTTT	CSVGDSADTQYF
TRBV2	TRBJ2-1	once	.	TGTGCCAGCAGTGAGGTACCCGCACAATTGGGGTTCTTC	CASSEVPAQLGFF